These 15 T cell receptor beta chains share one sample of origin, sequenced in a study of blood T cells in healthy people across ages. Alongside a J-beta primer mix, a sample-barcoded 5' primer served in a second PCR lasting roughly 7 to 12 cycles. TCRdb re-analysed the 5' RACE reads in MiXCR, keeping a single row per CDR3 protein. Among about a million distinct CDR3 sequences listed, roughly half were seen once. The sequenced material came from blood. Receptor source: a woman aged 55-69 years in good health.

The rearrangement joins TRBV12-3 or TRBV12-4 to TRBJ1-1, with a possible D match to TRBD1 (6 bases). CDR3 length equals 15 residues. V shed 3 bases and J shed 1 base, with 12 bases lying between them. The CDR3 loop is CASSFLRDKNTEAFF. The DNA for the CDR3 is TGTGCCAGCAGTTTTTTGCGGGACAAGAACACTGAAGCTTTCTTT.

The sample holds a few counts of this clonotype. The genes are TRBV7-2 and TRBJ2-7; D uncertain. CDR1 is SGHTA and CDR2 is FQGNSA in the germline V gene. This CDR3 contains 16 residues. The V end was cut by 1 base, the J end by 1 base, with 14 bases between. CDR3 sequence reads: CASSLDPGLPSYEQYF. The CDR3 DNA is TGTGCCAGCAGCTTAGATCCCGGCCTACCGTCCTACGAGCAGTACTTC.

The rearrangement uses TRBV9 and TRBJ2-7; D may be TRBD2 (6 bases). This CDR3 spans 17 amino acids. V was cut by 0 bases and J by 7 bases, with 23 bases left in between. The germline CDR1 and CDR2 sequences are SGDLS and YYNGEE. Here the CDR3 reads CASSVGSGGVGYNEQYF. The CDR3 DNA follows: TGTGCCAGCAGCGTAGGGTCAGGAGGGGTTGGCTACAATGAGCAGTACTTC.

This clonotype was seen once. The gene calls are TRBV12-3 or TRBV12-4 and TRBJ1-5; D not resolved. This CDR3 contains 13 residues. Trimming removed 4 bases at V and 9 bases at J, with 13 bases between. For the CDR3, the DNA is TGTGCCAGCAGTTCCGTGGGTGGGCCGCCCCAGCATTTT. Its translation is CASSSVGGPPQHF.

This clonotype was counted a few times. The rearrangement uses TRBV7-9 and TRBJ2-5; D perhaps matches TRBD2 (6 bases). The closer fit of TRBJ2-7 to the DNA end suggests the J call may be wrong. The CDR3 is made up of 14 amino acids. Germline lookup yields CDR1 SEHNR and CDR2 FQNEAQ (reference sequence). In DNA form, the CDR3 reads TGTGCCAGCAGCTTAGTAGGCGGGATCAGCGAGCAGTACTTC. Translating gives CASSLVGGISEQYF.

The chain uses TRBV3-1 and TRBJ2-7, with a weak D call TRBD1 (5 bases). In germline, CDR1 is LGHDT, CDR2 YNNKEL (reference sequence). The CDR3 sequence is 16 residues long. Trimming left V 1 base short and J 4 bases short, with 17 bases between. In DNA form, the CDR3 reads TGTGCCAGCAGCCAAGCGAGGCAGGGTAATTATTACGAGCAGTACTTC. Protein: CASSQARQGNYYEQYF.

Comment on this clonotype: This may be a read error, as it is one base from a much larger clone. This sequence joins TRBV29-1 and TRBJ2-5; no definite D call. TRBJ2-7 explains the end of the DNA better; the J call may be wrong. This CDR3 comprises 11 residues. Germline V gene sequence: CDR1 SQVTM, CDR2 ANQGSEA. The CDR3 sequence is CSGLSHGEQYF. CDR3 DNA sequence: TGCAGCGGCCTCAGCCACGGCGAGCAGTACTTC.

This clonotype has more than one count but fewer than ten. The chain uses TRBV27 and TRBJ2-7, with 7 bases lining up with TRBD2. The germline V gene has CDR1 MNHEY and CDR2 SMNVEV (reference sequence). V was pared by 3 bases and J by 2 bases, with 7 bases of the junction left unmatched. The CDR3 spans 15 residues. CDR3 sequence reads: CASSFGLAAAYEQYF. In nucleotides, the CDR3 is TGTGCCAGCAGTTTCGGGCTAGCGGCGGCCTACGAGCAGTACTTC.

The CDR3 region has the DNA TGCAGCCTCTCCGGGACAGAGGCGGCGACGGCTGAAGCTTTCTTT. It is translated as CSLSGTEAATAEAFF. The chain combines TRBV29-1 with TRBJ1-1, with TRBD1 identical over 7 bases. With 8 bases clipped from V and 6 bases from J, the junction kept 18 bases outside the gene matches. Germline loops: CDR1 SQVTM, CDR2 ANQGSEA. This CDR3 has 15 amino acids. The full variable domain, with the rest looked up from reference TRBV29-1 and TRBJ1-1, is SAVISQKPSRDICQRGTSLTIQCQVDSQVTMMFWYRQQPGQSLTLIATANQGSEATYESGFVIDKFPISRPNLTFSTLTVSNMSPEDSSIYLCSLSGTEAATAEAFFGQGTRLTVV.

This chain uses TRBV2 with TRBJ2-5; 8 bases map to TRBD1. V lost 3 bases, J lost 4 bases, and 7 bases stayed unmatched. The CDR3 totals 15 residues. CDR1 and CDR2 (germline): SNHLY, FYNNEI. The CDR3 region is CASSETGAPPETQYF. The CDR3 bases are TGTGCCAGCAGTGAGACAGGGGCCCCACCAGAGACCCAGTACTTC.

The chain joins TRBV4-3 to TRBJ2-5; perhaps TRBD2 as D (6 bases). CDR1 and CDR2 (germline): LGHNA, YSLEER. Trimming pared 0 bases from V and 9 bases from J, leaving 20 bases between. This CDR3 spans 16 amino acids. CDR3 coding DNA: TGCGCCAGCAGCCAAGATTACCGCGGGATGGACGAGGCCCAGTACTTC. Amino acids: CASSQDYRGMDEAQYF.

The chain is built from TRBV4-1 and TRBJ1-5, with 7 positions matching TRBD1. Germline CDR1 reads MGHRA; CDR2 reads YSYEKL. This CDR3 spans 17 amino acids. V trimming: 2 bases; J trimming: 3 bases; junction bases outside the gene matches: 10. CDR3 residues: CASSQPTGKRINQPQHF. The CDR3 DNA reads as TGCGCCAGCAGCCAACCGACAGGGAAGAGGATCAATCAGCCCCAGCATTTT.

The CDR3 region has the DNA TGTGCCAGCAGTAATATCGGGACGCCGAGGTATGGCTACACCTTC. Protein product: CASSNIGTPRYGYTF. The chain combines TRBV2 with TRBJ1-2; maybe TRBD1 (5 bases). Germline lookup yields CDR1 SNHLY and CDR2 FYNNEI. CDR3 length: 15 amino acids. V was clipped by 5 bases and J by 5 bases, with 18 bases between them.

The chain is built from TRBV2 and TRBJ2-3; D tentatively fits TRBD1 or TRBD2 (5 bases each). The CDR3 totals 15 residues. V lost 10 bases and J 3 bases, leaving 20 bases between the germline ends. Germline loops: CDR1 SNHLY, CDR2 FYNNEI. CDR3 amino acids: CAKGTALLGTDTQYF. The CDR3 DNA follows: TGTGCCAAAGGGACGGCCCTGTTAGGGACAGATACGCAGTATTTT.

There are a few counts of this clonotype. J is TRBJ2-7 and V is TRBV20-1, with 12 bases lining up with TRBD2. CDR1 and CDR2 from the germline V gene are DFQATT and SNEGSKA (reference sequence). This CDR3 is built from 18 residues. V shed 6 bases and J 3 bases; nucleotides not matched to a gene: 18. CDR3 region: CSALPLLAGGPSSYEQYF. CDR3 coding DNA: TGCAGTGCCCTCCCCCTCCTAGCGGGAGGGCCATCAAGCTACGAGCAGTACTTC.